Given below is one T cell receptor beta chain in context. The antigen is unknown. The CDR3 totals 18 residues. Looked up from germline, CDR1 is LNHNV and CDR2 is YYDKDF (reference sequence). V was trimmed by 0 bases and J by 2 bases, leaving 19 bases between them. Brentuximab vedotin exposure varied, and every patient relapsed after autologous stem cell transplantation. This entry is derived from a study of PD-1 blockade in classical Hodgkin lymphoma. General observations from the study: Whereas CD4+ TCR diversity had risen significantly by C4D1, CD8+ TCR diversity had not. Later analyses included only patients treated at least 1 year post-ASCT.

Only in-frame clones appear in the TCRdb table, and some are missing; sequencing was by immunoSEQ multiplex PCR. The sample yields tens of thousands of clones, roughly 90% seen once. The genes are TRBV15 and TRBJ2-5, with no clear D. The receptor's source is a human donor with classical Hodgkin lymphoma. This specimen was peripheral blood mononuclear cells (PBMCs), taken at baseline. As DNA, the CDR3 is TGTGCCACCAGCAGAGATCCGGGCCTCCCCCGCGAACAAGAGACCCAGTACTTC. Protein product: CATSRDPGLPREQETQYF.